The present TCR beta chain was sequenced within a study of CD8+ T cells in alopecia areata. As the sequencing template, cDNA was produced by extracting RNA and reverse transcribing it. TCRdb's table, derived via immunoSEQ multiplex PCR, lists solely in-frame clones and lacks some. Of some 130,000 clones in the sample, more than 40% were seen once. The CDR3 runs to 11 residues. Germline-derived CDR1 and CDR2 are SQVTM and ANQGSEA. V dropped 5 bases and J dropped 6 bases, with 10 bases sitting between them. The genes are TRBV29-1 and TRBJ1-1; a possible D gene is TRBD1 (5 bases). The sample consisted of CD8+ T cells sorted from blood, taken at week 0. This clonotype was obtained from a human donor with alopecia areata. DNA for the CDR3: TGCAGCGTTAGGAGCAGGGCTGAAGCTTTCTTT. It yields the protein CSVRSRAEAFF.